This T cell receptor (beta chain) was found in a study of T cells in Graves' hyperthyroidism and ophthalmopathy. Amplification of TCR beta CDR3 regions used RNA as the template. The HTBI primer set served for first-round RT-PCR of the TCR CDR3. One entry per CDR3 protein results from TCRdb running MiXCR on the multiplex PCR reads. The sample carries more than 550,000 distinct CDR3 sequences, roughly 17% recorded once. Sample: blood. This receptor was identified in a man aged 50-60 years with Graves' hyperthyroidism.

This chain's CDR3 is CASNGLGGTGELFF. The CDR3 nucleotides read TGTGCCAGCAATGGACTTGGAGGGACCGGGGAGCTGTTTTTT. The chain recombines TRBV9 with TRBJ2-2, with a tentative D call TRBD2 (6 bases). This CDR3 has 14 amino acids. Per the germline V gene, CDR1 is SGDLS and CDR2 is YYNGEE. V was trimmed by 6 bases and J by 5 bases, leaving 14 bases between them.